A selection of T cell receptor beta chains follows, all from one sample in a study of T cell responses to AZD1222 COVID-19 vaccine. Some clones are missing from TCRdb's copy, which holds only in-frame ones; the method was immunoSEQ multiplex PCR. The repertoire consists of about 130,000 clones, with approximately 90% occurring once and the leading ten covering about 4.7%. Source: peripheral blood, taken on day 0 of AZD1222 vaccination. The receptors were sampled from an adult in good health. Each CDR3 is given with its conserved first and last residue. A D gene is named only where the DNA matches it firmly. Expanded clones are given a class, and other clones once, few, many or no size at all.

v_call	clone_size	d_call	j_call	cdr3_aa	cdr3_nt
TRBV7-9	-	-	TRBJ2-1	CASSLAERNEQFF	TGTGCCAGCAGCTTAGCGGAGAGAAATGAGCAGTTCTTC
TRBV10-3	-	TRBD2	TRBJ2-1	CAISALGTSGNNEQFF	TGTGCCATCAGTGCCCTCGGGACTAGCGGTAACAATGAGCAGTTCTTC
TRBV21-1	-	-	TRBJ2-7	CASSKGGGQKQGYEQYF	TGTGCCAGCAGCAAAGGGGGTGGGCAGAAGCAAGGGTACGAGCAGTACTTC
TRBV6-5	-	-	TRBJ2-4	CASSYSSSGVNIQYF	TGTGCCAGCAGTTACTCGTCCTCGGGGGTAAACATTCAGTACTTC
TRBV5-1	-	-	TRBJ1-2	CASSLGAGQDGYTF	TGCGCCAGCAGCTTGGGTGCAGGCCAGGATGGCTACACCTTC
TRBV7-3	-	TRBD2	TRBJ2-7	CASSLTGLAGNEQYF	TGTGCCAGCAGCTTGACGGGACTAGCGGGAAACGAGCAGTACTTC
TRBV7-2	-	-	TRBJ1-4	CASSRADNEKLFF	TGTGCCAGCAGCCGGGCTGATAATGAAAAACTGTTTTTT
TRBV10-3	-	TRBD2	TRBJ2-3	CAISAGRTTDTQYF	TGTGCCATCAGCGCCGGGAGGACCACAGATACGCAGTATTTT
TRBV4-1	-	-	TRBJ1-1	CASSQGSTYLGREVGAFF	TGCGCCAGCAGCCAGGGTTCGACCTATCTTGGCAGGGAAGTTGGAGCTTTCTTT
TRBV18	-	TRBD1	TRBJ2-5	CASSPPTGGIQTQYF	TGTGCCAGCTCACCACCCACAGGGGGCATACAGACCCAGTACTTC
TRBV28	-	-	TRBJ1-5	CASRLDRSNQPQHF	TGTGCCAGCAGATTAGACAGAAGCAATCAGCCCCAGCATTTT
TRBV4-1	-	TRBD2	TRBJ2-1	CASSQLGTSAHNEQFF	TGCGCCAGCAGCCAGCTTGGGACTAGCGCCCACAATGAGCAGTTCTTC
TRBV27	-	TRBD1	TRBJ1-2	CASSLGTGVYGYTF	TGTGCCAGCAGTTTAGGGACAGGGGTCTATGGCTACACCTTC
TRBV3-1/TRBV3-2	-	TRBD2	TRBJ2-2	CASSHGQRGGRTGELFF	TGTGCCAGCAGCCACGGGCAGCGGGGGGGCCGGACCGGGGAGCTGTTTTTT
TRBV7-3	-	TRBD2	TRBJ2-2	CASSLTSGYTGELFF	TGTGCCAGCAGCTTAACTAGCGGGTATACCGGGGAGCTGTTTTTT
TRBV6-5	once	TRBD2	TRBJ2-7	CASTHGPSGSNEQYF	TGTGCCAGCACCCACGGGCCTAGCGGGAGCAACGAGCAGTACTTC
TRBV3-1/TRBV3-2	-	-	TRBJ2-5	CASSQVRSQETQYF	TGTGCCAGCAGCCAAGTCAGGAGCCAAGAGACCCAGTACTTC
TRBV24-1	few	TRBD1	TRBJ2-7	CATSSGTGRYEQYF	TGTGCCACCAGTTCCGGGACAGGGCGGTACGAGCAGTACTTC
TRBV19	-	-	TRBJ2-2	CASSKGTARNTGELFF	TGTGCCAGTAGTAAAGGGACGGCTCGGAACACCGGGGAGCTGTTTTTT
TRBV11-3	-	TRBD1	TRBJ1-2	CASSSRQGTGGYTF	TGTGCCAGCAGCTCCCGACAGGGGACAGGGGGCTACACCTTC
TRBV18	-	-	TRBJ1-1	CASSPPRAEAFF	TGTGCCAGCTCACCCCCCAGGGCTGAAGCTTTCTTT
TRBV6-2/TRBV6-3	-	-	TRBJ1-3	CASSRGARDTIYF	TGTGCCAGCAGTCGAGGGGCTCGGGACACCATATATTTT
TRBV4-1	-	TRBD1	TRBJ2-7	CASRSPGQNSYEQYF	TGCGCCAGCAGGAGCCCGGGACAGAACTCCTACGAGCAGTACTTC
TRBV30	-	TRBD2	TRBJ2-1	CAWSSPPLASSYNEQFF	TGTGCCTGGAGTTCCCCCCCACTAGCGAGCTCCTACAATGAGCAGTTCTTC
TRBV29-1	-	-	TRBJ1-1	CSVWLRAGELVTEAFF	TGCAGCGTTTGGCTAAGGGCAGGTGAACTGGTCACTGAAGCTTTCTTT
TRBV6-2/TRBV6-3	-	-	TRBJ1-1	CASSYDGPSRAFF	TGTGCCAGCAGTTACGATGGGCCCTCCCGAGCTTTCTTT
TRBV27	-	TRBD1	TRBJ1-2	CASSPRTGGNYGYTF	TGTGCCAGCAGTCCCAGGACAGGGGGAAACTATGGCTACACCTTC
TRBV6-5	-	-	TRBJ2-3	CASVDSPSTDTQYF	TGTGCCAGCGTGGACAGTCCCAGCACAGATACGCAGTATTTT
TRBV5-4	-	-	TRBJ2-7	CASSARGGKSSYEQYF	TGTGCCAGCAGCGCCCGTGGGGGGAAGAGCTCCTACGAGCAGTACTTC
TRBV5-1	-	-	TRBJ2-7	CASTEGRAGRTYEQYF	TGCGCCAGCACCGAGGGGCGGGCAGGGAGGACCTACGAGCAGTACTTC
TRBV5-8	-	TRBD1	TRBJ1-1	CASSLRQGRTEAFF	TGTGCCAGCAGCCTCAGACAGGGGCGGACTGAAGCTTTCTTT
TRBV28	-	-	TRBJ1-2	CASSLGQGRYTF	TGTGCCAGCAGCCTGGGGCAGGGACGCTACACCTTC
TRBV30	-	-	TRBJ2-7	CAWSVRTPHEQYF	TGTGCCTGGAGTGTAAGGACACCCCACGAGCAGTACTTC
TRBV11-1	-	-	TRBJ2-5	CASSLRGGALRTQYF	TGTGCCAGCAGCTTACGGGGCGGGGCCCTGAGGACCCAGTACTTC
TRBV7-2	-	TRBD1	TRBJ1-5	CASSTRTGGPQPQHF	TGTGCCAGCAGCACTCGGACAGGAGGACCTCAGCCCCAGCATTTT
TRBV27	-	-	TRBJ2-5	CASSRARGPGETQYF	TGTGCCAGCAGTAGAGCGAGAGGGCCCGGGGAGACCCAGTACTTC
TRBV30	-	TRBD2	TRBJ2-2	CAWSPNGLAGELFF	TGTGCCTGGAGTCCGAACGGACTAGCCGGGGAGCTGTTTTTT
TRBV19	-	TRBD1	TRBJ2-7	CASSGQGDNEQYF	TGTGCCAGTTCCGGACAGGGGGACAACGAGCAGTACTTC
TRBV5-1	-	-	TRBJ1-4	CASSLGQANEKLFF	TGCGCCAGCAGCTTGGGACAGGCAAATGAAAAACTGTTTTTT
TRBV4-2	-	-	TRBJ1-4	CASSQARGPIGEKLFF	TGTGCCAGCAGCCAAGCTAGAGGGCCTATAGGCGAAAAACTGTTTTTT
TRBV5-1	-	TRBD1	TRBJ1-1	CASLPTGGNTEAFF	TGCGCCAGCCTTCCGACAGGGGGGAACACTGAAGCTTTCTTT
TRBV7-8	once	TRBD2	TRBJ2-1	CASSSRGSGTSYNEQFF	TGTGCCAGCAGCTCCCGCGGGAGCGGTACCTCGTACAATGAGCAGTTCTTC
TRBV29-1	-	TRBD1	TRBJ1-2	CSVGALGQGYGYTF	TGCAGCGTTGGGGCCCTCGGACAGGGGTATGGCTACACCTTC
TRBV9	-	-	TRBJ1-1	CASSVGEGTLRAFF	TGTGCCAGCAGCGTAGGAGAGGGCACCCTTCGGGCTTTCTTT
TRBV14	-	-	TRBJ2-7	CASSQDRASEQYF	TGTGCCAGCAGCCAAGATCGAGCGTCCGAGCAGTACTTC
TRBV11-2	once	-	TRBJ2-7	CASRPAGPNPFEQYF	TGTGCCAGCAGGCCCGCCGGGCCCAACCCCTTCGAGCAGTACTTC
TRBV27	-	-	TRBJ2-3	CASSFLRDIDTQYF	TGTGCCAGCAGTTTCTTGAGGGATATAGATACGCAGTATTTT